This record concerns one T cell receptor (beta chain) sequence. Antigen: not known. Germline V gene lookup returns CDR1 MGHRA and CDR2 YSYEKL. The V end was cut by 2 bases, the J end by 1 base, with 8 bases between. The CDR3 extends over 15 amino acids. This entry belongs to a study of T cell responses to AZD1222 COVID-19 vaccine. General study results and limits: Seropositive AZD1222 recipients at baseline numbered only five or six. Nearly half of the spike-specific TCRs reportedly recognize variant regions that carry no mutations. Repertoires were sampled only after the peak T cell response. Donor demographics were predominantly white British with a female majority; clonal diversity may be underestimated.

The data were produced by immunoSEQ multiplex PCR, yet TCRdb's version contains in-frame clones alone and is incomplete. The data contain under 150,000 clones, roughly 85% of them singletons. The chain recombines TRBV4-1 with TRBJ2-2, with D possibly being TRBD1 (6 bases). The sample was peripheral blood, taken 28 days after the second dose of the MenACWY control vaccine. The receptor was derived from an adult who received the MenACWY meningococcal vaccine as a control. The CDR3 coding sequence is TGCGCCAGCAGCCAACTACAGGGGAACACCGGGGAGCTGTTTTTT. It is translated as CASSQLQGNTGELFF.